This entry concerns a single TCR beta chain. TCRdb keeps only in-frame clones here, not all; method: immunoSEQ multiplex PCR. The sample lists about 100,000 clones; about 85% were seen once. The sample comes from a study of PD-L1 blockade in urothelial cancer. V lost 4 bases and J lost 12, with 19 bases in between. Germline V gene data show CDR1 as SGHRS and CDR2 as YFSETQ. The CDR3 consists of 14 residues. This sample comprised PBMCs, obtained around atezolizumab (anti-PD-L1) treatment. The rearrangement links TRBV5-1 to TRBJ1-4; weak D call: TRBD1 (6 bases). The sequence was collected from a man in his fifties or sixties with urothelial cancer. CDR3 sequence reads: CASSVRDVGGELFF. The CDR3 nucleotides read TGCGCCAGCAGCGTCCGGGACGTAGGGGGTGAACTGTTTTTT.